The sequence of this TCR beta chain was determined in a study of T cell responses to AZD1222 COVID-19 vaccine. Looking at the study overall: The analysis combined second doses at about 4 or about 12 weeks. Overall study findings and caveats: There were mostly white British donors and more females than males, and clonal diversity was possibly underestimated. Unmutated variant regions reportedly attract nearly half of all spike-specific TCRs. A rise in Spike-specific TCR breadth and depth followed two AZD1222 doses.

The CDR3 spans 15 residues. J was trimmed by 0 bases and V by 3 bases; bases with no gene match: 2. Germline CDR1 and CDR2: LGHNA and YSLEER. Worth noting for this clone: Its antigen remains unidentified.

TCRdb keeps only in-frame clones here, not all; method: immunoSEQ multiplex PCR. The sample includes around 100,000 clones, 80% to 90% of them seen just once. The receptor was derived from an adult in good health. The sample was peripheral blood, taken on day 0 of AZD1222 vaccination. The chain is built from TRBV4-3 and TRBJ1-3; 7 bases are a match to TRBD1. The CDR3 region is CASSQGTASGNTIYF. The CDR3 DNA is TGCGCCAGCAGCCAGGGGACAGCCTCTGGAAACACCATATATTTT.